This T cell receptor (beta chain) was identified in a study of blood T cells in healthy people across ages. A second roughly 7 to 11 cycle PCR used barcoded and J-beta primers. Each sample provided no less than 3 million CDR3-containing paired-end reads. TCRdb passed the 5' RACE reads through MiXCR, listing each CDR3 protein once. The sample contains fewer than 1.5 million distinct CDR3 sequences, approximately 38% of which appear only once. Notes on the study in general: Naive and antigen-experienced cells were not separated, limiting conclusive comparison.

This clonotype was detected only a few times. Its matching antigen is unknown. There are 15 residues in the CDR3. V lost 1 base, J lost 7 bases, and 5 bases stayed unmatched. Germline CDR1 SGHTA, CDR2 FQGNSA. This clonotype originated in a woman aged 18-29 years in good health. V is TRBV7-2 and J is TRBJ2-3, with 10 bases aligning to TRBD2. Sequencing input: blood. DNA of the CDR3: TGTGCCAGCAGCTTAGGGACTAGCGGAAAGAATACGCAGTATTTT. Translating it yields CASSLGTSGKNTQYF.